This record looks at one TCR beta chain sequence and its context. Its antigen is undetermined. TCRdb fed the reads into MiXCR, producing one record per CDR3 protein. The sample consists of over 120,000 distinct CDR3 sequences, 32% of them appearing once. CDR1 is SGHAT, CDR2 FQNNGV, per germline. The CDR3 runs to 14 residues. The ends were cut back, 5 bases at V and 2 bases at J, with 12 bases in the middle. The data stem from a study of T cell repertoires in cytomegalovirus infection. Study context: An indication of both CMV infection and matching HLA type came from public TCR beta signatures.

The TCR comes from a human donor in good health (CMV status not recorded). Some clones in this sample may be carry-over from other donors' samples. The sample here was CD8+ T cells from cultured PBMCs, taken from culture after CMV antigen stimulation. This chain connects TRBV11-2 to TRBJ2-5, with D perhaps TRBD2 (5 bases). In DNA form, the CDR3 reads TGTGCCAGCAGCATAAATAGGAGGCAAGAGACCCAGTACTTC. Its translation is CASSINRRQETQYF. Full variable domain (outside the CDR3, taken from reference TRBV11-2 and TRBJ2-5): EAGVAQSPRYKIIEKRQSVAFWCNPISGHATLYWYQQILGQGPKLLIQFQNNGVVDDSQLPKDRFSAERLKGVDSTLKIQPAKLEDSAVYLCASSINRRQETQYFGPGTRLLVL.